The text below deals with one T cell receptor (beta chain). Its antigen is unknown. This entry is derived from a study of T-cell reconstitution after alpha-beta-depleted transplantation in children. Study-level findings and limits: T cells produced anew were the main source of T-cell counts and diversity one year after transplant. Two months or so post-transplant, alpha-beta T cells reportedly derived from several hundred expanded graft clones. The high TCRbeta diversity at day 60 in some patients came from surviving recipient T cells and thymic progenitors.

This CDR3 has 14 amino acids. Trimming removed 1 base at V and 0 bases at J, with 9 bases between. From germline, CDR1 is DFQATT and CDR2 SNEGSKA (reference sequence). As it was prepared, the TCRbeta library received unique molecular identifiers. MiXCR was run by TCRdb on the PCR reads, yielding one entry per CDR3 protein. The sample holds some 300,000 distinct CDR3 sequences, less than 9.5% seen once. This clonotype was obtained from a female patient aged 2-15 years who had a stem cell transplant for Fanconi anemia, so the T cells may come from the graft donor. The sample was peripheral blood, taken 360 days after TCRalphabeta/CD19-depleted stem cell transplant. The V call is TRBV20-1, the J call TRBJ1-2; D perhaps matches TRBD1 (6 bases). The CDR3 sequence is CSARAGTPNYGYTF. The CDR3 coding sequence is TGCAGTGCTAGAGCCGGGACACCTAACTATGGCTACACCTTC.